This record covers a single TCR beta chain. These data originate in a study of blood T cell repertoires in COVID-19. Turning to the study itself: The analysed material was cDNA or gDNA that came from T cells, B-cell-depleted T cells, or PBMCs.

Libraries were prepared by immunoSEQ multiplex PCR; TCRdb keeps only in-frame clonotypes and omits some of them. The sample contains roughly 230,000 clones, roughly 89% of which appear only once. The ends were cut back, 1 base at V and 5 bases at J, with 14 bases in the middle. The CDR3 is 15 residues long. CDR1 is SEHNR, CDR2 FQNEAQ, per germline (reference sequence). The sequencing input was peripheral blood. The source of this sequence is a woman between 40 and 50 years old who had recovered from COVID-19. The chain carries TRBV7-9 and TRBJ1-1; possible D gene TRBD1, 6 bases. The CDR3 DNA follows: TGTGCCAGCAGCTTAGGGTGGGACATTTCTACTGAAGCTTTCTTT. Residues: CASSLGWDISTEAFF.